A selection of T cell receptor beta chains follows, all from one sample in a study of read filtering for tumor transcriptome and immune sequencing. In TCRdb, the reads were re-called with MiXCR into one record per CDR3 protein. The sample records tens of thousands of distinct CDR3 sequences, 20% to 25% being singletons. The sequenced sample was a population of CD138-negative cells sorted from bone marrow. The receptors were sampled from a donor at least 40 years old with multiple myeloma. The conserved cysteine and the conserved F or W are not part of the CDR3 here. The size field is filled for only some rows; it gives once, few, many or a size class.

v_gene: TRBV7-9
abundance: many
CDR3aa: ASSGGTVQETQY

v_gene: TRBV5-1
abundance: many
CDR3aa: ASSLDRSTDTQY

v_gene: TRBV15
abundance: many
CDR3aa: ATSPTSGTQY

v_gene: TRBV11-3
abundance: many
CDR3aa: ASSLAGTRRTDTQY

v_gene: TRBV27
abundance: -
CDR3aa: ASSVTVRLAKNIQY

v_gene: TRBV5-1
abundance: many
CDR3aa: ASSLASGTKNIQY

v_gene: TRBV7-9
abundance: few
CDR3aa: ASSELAGVDEQY

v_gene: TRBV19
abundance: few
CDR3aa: ASSTLGTSGAASYEQY

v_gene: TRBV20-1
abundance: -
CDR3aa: SAVGNTEAF

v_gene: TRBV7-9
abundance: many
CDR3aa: ASSSGRIYEQY

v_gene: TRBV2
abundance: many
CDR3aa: ASSPGGQGTNEKLF

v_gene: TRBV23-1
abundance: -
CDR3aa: ASRLASQGTGELF

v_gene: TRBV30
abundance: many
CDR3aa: AWSNRDRGNEQY

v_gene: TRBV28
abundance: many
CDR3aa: ASSLRGTYEQY

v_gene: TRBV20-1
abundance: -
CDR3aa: SASGRVGSSYEQY

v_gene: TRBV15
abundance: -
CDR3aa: ATSREGTQPQH

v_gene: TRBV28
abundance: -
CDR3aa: DSGRTGVGTEAF

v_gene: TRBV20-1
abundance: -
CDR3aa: SAEGTGGDYSNQPQH

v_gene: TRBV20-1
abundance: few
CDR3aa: SARIGSTDTQY

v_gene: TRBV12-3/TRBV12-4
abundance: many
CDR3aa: ASASHRGPYEQY

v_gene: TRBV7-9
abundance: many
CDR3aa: ASSLPGTANEKLF

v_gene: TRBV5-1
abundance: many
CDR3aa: ASSLGHTQETQY

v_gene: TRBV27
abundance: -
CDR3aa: ASSSTGTYSYEQY

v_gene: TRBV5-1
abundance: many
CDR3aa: ASSAARREATEAF

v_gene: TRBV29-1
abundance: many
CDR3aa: SIDLYNEQF

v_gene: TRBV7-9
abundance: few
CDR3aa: ASSSRDSGDTGELF

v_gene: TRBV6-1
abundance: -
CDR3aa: ASSALGQNTGELF

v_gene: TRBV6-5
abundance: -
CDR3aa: ASSFDLRGETQY

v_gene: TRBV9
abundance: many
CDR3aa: ASSSTSGASTDTQY

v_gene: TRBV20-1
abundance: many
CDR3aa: SALLPGQGYEQY